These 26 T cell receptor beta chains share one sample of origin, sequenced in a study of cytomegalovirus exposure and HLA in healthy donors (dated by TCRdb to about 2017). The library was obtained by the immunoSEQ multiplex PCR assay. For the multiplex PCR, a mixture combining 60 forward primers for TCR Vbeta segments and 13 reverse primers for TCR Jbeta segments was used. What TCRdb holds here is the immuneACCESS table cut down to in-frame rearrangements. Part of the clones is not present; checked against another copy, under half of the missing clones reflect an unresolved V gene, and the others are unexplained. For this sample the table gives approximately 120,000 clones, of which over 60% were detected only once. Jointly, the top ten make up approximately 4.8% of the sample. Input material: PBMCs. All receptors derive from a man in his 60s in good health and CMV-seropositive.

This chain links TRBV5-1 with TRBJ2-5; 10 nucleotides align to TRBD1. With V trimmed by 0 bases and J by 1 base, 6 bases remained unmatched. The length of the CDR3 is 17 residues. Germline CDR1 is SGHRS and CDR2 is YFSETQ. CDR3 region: CASSLGGQGSLQETQYF. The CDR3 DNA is TGCGCCAGCAGCTTGGGGGGACAGGGGTCCCTCCAAGAGACCCAGTACTTC.

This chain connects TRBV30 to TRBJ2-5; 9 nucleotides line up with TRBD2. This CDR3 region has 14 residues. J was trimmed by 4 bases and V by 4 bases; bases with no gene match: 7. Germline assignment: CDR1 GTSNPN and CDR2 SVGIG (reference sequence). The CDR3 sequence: CAWKGGGGAETQYF. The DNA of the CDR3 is TGTGCCTGGAAAGGTGGCGGGGGGGCAGAGACCCAGTACTTC.

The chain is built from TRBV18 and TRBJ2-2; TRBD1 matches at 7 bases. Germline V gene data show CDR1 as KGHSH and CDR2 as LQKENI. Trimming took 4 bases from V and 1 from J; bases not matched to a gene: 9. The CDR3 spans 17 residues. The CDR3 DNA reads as TGTGCCAGCTCACGAGAGTTACAGGGGCTGAACACCGGGGAGCTGTTTTTT. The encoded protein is CASSRELQGLNTGELFF.

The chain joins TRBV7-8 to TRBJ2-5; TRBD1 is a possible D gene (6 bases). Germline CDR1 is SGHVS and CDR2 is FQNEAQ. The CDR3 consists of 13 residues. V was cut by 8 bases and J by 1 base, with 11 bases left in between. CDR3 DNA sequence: TGTGCCAGCGGCGGACAGTTCCAAGAGACCCAGTACTTC. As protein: CASGGQFQETQYF.

The CDR3 DNA reads TGTGCCAGCAGCCAAGATTTGGTGGCGGGGAACGATGAGCAGTTCTTC. Amino acids: CASSQDLVAGNDEQFF. The chain uses TRBV4-2 and TRBJ2-1; D is perhaps TRBD2 (6 bases). The CDR3 runs to 16 residues. Germline CDR1 is LGHNA and CDR2 is YNFKEQ. V lost 0 bases and J lost 8, with 17 bases in between.

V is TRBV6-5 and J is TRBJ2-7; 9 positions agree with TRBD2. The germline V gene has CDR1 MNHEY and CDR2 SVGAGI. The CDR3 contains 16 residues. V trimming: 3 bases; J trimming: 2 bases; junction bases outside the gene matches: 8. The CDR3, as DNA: TGTGCCAGCAGTTATCCCACTAGCGGGTTTCCCTACGAGCAGTACTTC. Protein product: CASSYPTSGFPYEQYF.

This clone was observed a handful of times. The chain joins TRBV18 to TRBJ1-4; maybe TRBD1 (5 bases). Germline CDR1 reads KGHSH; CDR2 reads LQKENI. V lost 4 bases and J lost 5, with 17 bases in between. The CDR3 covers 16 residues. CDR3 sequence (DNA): TGTGCCAGCTCACTAGATGACAGTCCGCTGAATGAAAAACTGTTTTTT. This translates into CASSLDDSPLNEKLFF.

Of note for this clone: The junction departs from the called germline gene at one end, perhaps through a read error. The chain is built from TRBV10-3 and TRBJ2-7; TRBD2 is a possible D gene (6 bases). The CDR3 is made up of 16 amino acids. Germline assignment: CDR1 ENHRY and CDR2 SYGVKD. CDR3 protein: CASSELVRGSSYEQYF. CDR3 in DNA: TGTGCCAGCAGTGAATTGGTCCGGGGGAGTTCCTACGAGCAGTACTTC.

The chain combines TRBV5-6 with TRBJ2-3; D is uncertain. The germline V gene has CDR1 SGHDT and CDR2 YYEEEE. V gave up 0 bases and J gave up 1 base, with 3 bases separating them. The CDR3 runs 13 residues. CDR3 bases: TGTGCCAGCAGCTTGGGAGGCACAGATACGCAGTATTTT. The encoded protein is CASSLGGTDTQYF.

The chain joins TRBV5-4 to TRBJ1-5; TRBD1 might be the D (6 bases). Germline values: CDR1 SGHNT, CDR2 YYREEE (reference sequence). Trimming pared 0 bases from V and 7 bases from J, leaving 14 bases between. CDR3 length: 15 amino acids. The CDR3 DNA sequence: TGTGCCAGCAGCTTGGGCGGGGGGGCAGAACAGCCCCAGCATTTT. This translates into CASSLGGGAEQPQHF.

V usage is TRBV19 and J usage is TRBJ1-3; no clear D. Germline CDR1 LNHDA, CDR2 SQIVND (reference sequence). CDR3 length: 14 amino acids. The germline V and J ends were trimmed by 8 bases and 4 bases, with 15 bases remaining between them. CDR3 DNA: TGTGCCAGTGCACCACAACGAACAGGAAACACCATATATTTT. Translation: CASAPQRTGNTIYF.

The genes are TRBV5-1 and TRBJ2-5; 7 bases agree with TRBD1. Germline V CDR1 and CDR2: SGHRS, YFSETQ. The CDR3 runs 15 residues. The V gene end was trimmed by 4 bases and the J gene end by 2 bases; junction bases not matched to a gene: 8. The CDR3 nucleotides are TGCGCCAGCAGCGTTCCGCAGGGGGATCAAGAGACCCAGTACTTC. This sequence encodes CASSVPQGDQETQYF.

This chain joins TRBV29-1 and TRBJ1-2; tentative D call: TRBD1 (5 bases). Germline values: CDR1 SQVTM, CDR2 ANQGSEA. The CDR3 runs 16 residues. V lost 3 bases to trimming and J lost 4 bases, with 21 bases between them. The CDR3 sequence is CSVDRDGGIGSYGYTF. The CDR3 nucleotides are TGCAGCGTTGACCGGGACGGGGGGATAGGGTCCTATGGCTACACCTTC. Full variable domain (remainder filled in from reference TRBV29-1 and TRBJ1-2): SAVISQKPSRDICQRGTSLTIQCQVDSQVTMMFWYRQQPGQSLTLIATANQGSEATYESGFVIDKFPISRPNLTFSTLTVSNMSPEDSSIYLCSVDRDGGIGSYGYTFGSGTRLTVV.

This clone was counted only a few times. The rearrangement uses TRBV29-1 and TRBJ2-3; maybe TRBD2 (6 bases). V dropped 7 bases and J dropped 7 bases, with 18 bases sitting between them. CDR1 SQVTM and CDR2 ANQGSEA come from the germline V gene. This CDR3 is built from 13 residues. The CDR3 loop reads CSGRDSAANTQYF. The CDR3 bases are TGCAGCGGGCGGGACTCAGCAGCTAATACGCAGTATTTT.

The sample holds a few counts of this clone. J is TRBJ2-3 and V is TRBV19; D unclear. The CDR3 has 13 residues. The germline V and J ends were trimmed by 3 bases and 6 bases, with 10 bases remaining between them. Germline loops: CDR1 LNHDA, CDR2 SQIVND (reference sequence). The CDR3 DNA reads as TGTGCCAGTAGTATCCCGGGTTTGGATACGCAGTATTTT. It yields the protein CASSIPGLDTQYF.

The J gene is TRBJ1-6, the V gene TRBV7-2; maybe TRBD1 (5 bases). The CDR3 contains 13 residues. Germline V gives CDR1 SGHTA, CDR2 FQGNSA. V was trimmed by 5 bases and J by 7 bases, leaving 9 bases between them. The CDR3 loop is CASSQGPNSPLHF. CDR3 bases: TGTGCCAGCAGCCAGGGCCCAAATTCACCCCTCCACTTT. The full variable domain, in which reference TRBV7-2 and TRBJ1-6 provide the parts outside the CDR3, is GAGVSQSPSNKVTEKGKDVELRCDPISGHTALYWYRQSLGQGLEFLIYFQGNSAPDKSGLPSDRFSAERTGGSVSTLTIQRTQQEDSAVYLCASSQGPNSPLHFGNGTRLTVT.

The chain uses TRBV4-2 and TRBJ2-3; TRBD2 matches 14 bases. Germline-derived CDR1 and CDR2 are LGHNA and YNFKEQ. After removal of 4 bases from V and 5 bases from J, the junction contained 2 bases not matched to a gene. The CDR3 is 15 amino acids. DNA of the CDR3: TGTGCCAGCAGCCGAGGGACTAGCGGGGGAGATACGCAGTATTTT. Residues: CASSRGTSGGDTQYF.

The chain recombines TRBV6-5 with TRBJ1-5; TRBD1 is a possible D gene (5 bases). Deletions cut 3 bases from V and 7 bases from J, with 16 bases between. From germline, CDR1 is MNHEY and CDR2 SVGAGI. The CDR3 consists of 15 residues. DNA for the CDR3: TGTGCCAGCAGTTATTCCCGTGGGGCCGGACAGCCCCAGCATTTT. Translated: CASSYSRGAGQPQHF.

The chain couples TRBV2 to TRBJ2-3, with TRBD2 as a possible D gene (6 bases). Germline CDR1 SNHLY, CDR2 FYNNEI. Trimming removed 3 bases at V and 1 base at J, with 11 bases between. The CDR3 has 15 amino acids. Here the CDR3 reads CASSEISGGTDTQYF. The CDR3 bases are TGTGCCAGCAGTGAGATATCGGGGGGCACAGATACGCAGTATTTT.

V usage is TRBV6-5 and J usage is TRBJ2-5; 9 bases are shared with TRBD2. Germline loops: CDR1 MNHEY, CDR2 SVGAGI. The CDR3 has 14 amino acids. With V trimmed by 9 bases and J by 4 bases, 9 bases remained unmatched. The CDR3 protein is CASRTGLATETQYF. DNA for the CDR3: TGTGCCAGTCGAACGGGACTAGCAACAGAGACCCAGTACTTC.

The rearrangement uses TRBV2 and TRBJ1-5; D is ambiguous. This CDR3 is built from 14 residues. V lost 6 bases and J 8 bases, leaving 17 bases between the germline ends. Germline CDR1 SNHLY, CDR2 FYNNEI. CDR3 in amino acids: CASRAGSNTEPQHF. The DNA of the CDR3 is TGTGCCAGCAGGGCGGGATCTAACACGGAGCCCCAGCATTTT.

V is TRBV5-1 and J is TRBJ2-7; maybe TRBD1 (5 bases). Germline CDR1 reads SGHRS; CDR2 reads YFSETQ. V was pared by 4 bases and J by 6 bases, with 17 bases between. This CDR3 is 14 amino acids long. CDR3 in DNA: TGCGCCAGCAGCCCCGACAGTTCTAGGGGCGAGCAGTACTTC. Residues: CASSPDSSRGEQYF.

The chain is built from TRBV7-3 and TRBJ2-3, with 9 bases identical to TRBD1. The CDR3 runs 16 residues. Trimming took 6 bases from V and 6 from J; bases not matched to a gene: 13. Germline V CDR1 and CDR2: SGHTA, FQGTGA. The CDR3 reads CASRPTGTGLRDTQYF. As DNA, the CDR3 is TGTGCCAGCAGGCCCACCGGGACAGGGCTACGGGATACGCAGTATTTT.

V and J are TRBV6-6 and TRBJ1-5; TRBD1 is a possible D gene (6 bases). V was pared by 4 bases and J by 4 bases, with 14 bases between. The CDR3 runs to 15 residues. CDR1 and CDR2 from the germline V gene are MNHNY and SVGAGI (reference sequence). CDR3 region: CASSFTSRGNQPQHF. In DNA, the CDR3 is TGTGCCAGCAGTTTCACTTCCAGGGGAAATCAGCCCCAGCATTTT.

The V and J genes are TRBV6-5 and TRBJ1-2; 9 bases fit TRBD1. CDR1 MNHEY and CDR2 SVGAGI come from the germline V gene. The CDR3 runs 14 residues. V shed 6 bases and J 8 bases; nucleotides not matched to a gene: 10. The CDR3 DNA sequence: TGTGCCAGCAGCACCCCGGACAGGGGTGAAGGCTACACCTTC. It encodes CASSTPDRGEGYTF.

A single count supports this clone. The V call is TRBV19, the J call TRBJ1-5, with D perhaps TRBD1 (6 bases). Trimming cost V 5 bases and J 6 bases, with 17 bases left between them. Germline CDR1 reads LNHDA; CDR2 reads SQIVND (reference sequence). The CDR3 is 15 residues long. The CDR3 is CASSVQQGPSQPQHF. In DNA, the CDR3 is TGTGCCAGTAGTGTACAACAGGGTCCGAGTCAGCCCCAGCATTTT.